This is a list of T cell receptor beta chains from one sample in a study of CD8+ T cells in alopecia areata. TCRdb's copy holds only in-frame clones and misses some; the assay was immunoSEQ multiplex PCR. Found here are 200,000 or so clones, about three fifths of them singletons; the top ten hold 5.5% to 6%. The material sequenced was CD4+ T cells sorted from blood, taken at week 24, from a patient treated with tofacitinib. These receptors were collected from a human donor with alopecia areata. Each CDR3 is given with its conserved first and last residue. A D gene is named only where the DNA matches it firmly. A row's size may be missing; if present it is once, few, many or a size class.

V	J	size	D	DNA	CDR3
TRBV4-1	TRBJ2-1	-	TRBD2	TGCGCCAGCAGCCAAGATGGGCGGGGGGGCGGTGAGCAGTTCTTC	CASSQDGRGGGEQFF
TRBV6-5	TRBJ2-1	-	TRBD2	TGTGCCAGCAGTTTCAAAGCGGGGGAGGAGGACAATGAGCAGTTCTTC	CASSFKAGEEDNEQFF
TRBV14	TRBJ2-2	few	-	TGTGCCAGCAGCCAAGTTGTATCCGGGGAGCTGTTTTTT	CASSQVVSGELFF
TRBV2	TRBJ2-5	-	-	TGTGCCAGCAATTGGCAAGAGACCCAGTACTTC	CASNWQETQYF
TRBV11-2	TRBJ1-4	-	-	TGTGCCAGCAGCTTAAAACCTACAACTAATGAAAAACTGTTTTTT	CASSLKPTTNEKLFF
TRBV20-1	TRBJ1-1	-	-	TGCAGTGCTGCAGAGTCCTCCGCTTTCTTT	CSAAESSAFF
TRBV30	TRBJ2-7	-	-	TGTGCCTGGTCGTCGGACAAAGCCTACGAGCAGTACTTC	CAWSSDKAYEQYF
TRBV7-9	TRBJ2-7	once	-	TGTGCCAGCAGCCGCGGGACATATGAGCAGTACTTC	CASSRGTYEQYF
TRBV11-1	TRBJ2-1	few	-	TGTGCCAGCACCCTAGGTGGAATGAGCGATGAGCAGTTCTTC	CASTLGGMSDEQFF
TRBV5-1	TRBJ2-5	-	TRBD2	TGCGCCAGCAGCTTGTTTGGGGTGCGGCGGCGGGGGGGCCAAGAGACCCAGTACTTC	CASSLFGVRRRGGQETQYF
TRBV29-1	TRBJ2-2	-	-	TGCAGCGCAAATATAGGGTTCGCCGGGGAGCTGTTTTTT	CSANIGFAGELFF
TRBV7-9	TRBJ2-7	-	-	TGTGCCAGCAGCTTGACAATTTCCGAGCAGTACTTC	CASSLTISEQYF
TRBV5-1	TRBJ1-2	-	-	TGCGCCAGCAGCTTGTATCAGGGCGGGCATGGCTACACCTTC	CASSLYQGGHGYTF
TRBV29-1	TRBJ2-2	-	TRBD2	TGCAGCGTTGAGTTACAGCGGGGTCCTAACACCGGGGAGCTGTTTTTT	CSVELQRGPNTGELFF
TRBV5-1	TRBJ1-5	-	-	TGCGCCAGCAGCCTCTCGACAGAACAGCCCCAGCATTTT	CASSLSTEQPQHF
TRBV27	TRBJ2-5	-	-	TGTGCCAGCAGTTTAGAGGAGGGAGAGACCCAGTACTTC	CASSLEEGETQYF
TRBV7-2	TRBJ1-2	-	-	TGTGCCAGCACAAGAGGAGAGGATTATGGCTACACCTTC	CASTRGEDYGYTF
TRBV2	TRBJ2-7	few	-	TGTGCCAGCAGTGCATGGGACACCGACTACGAGCAGTACTTC	CASSAWDTDYEQYF
TRBV7-2	TRBJ1-6	few	-	TGTGCCAGCAGCCCCAGGGCTATCTATAATTCACCCCTCCACTTT	CASSPRAIYNSPLHF
TRBV4-2	TRBJ2-1	few	-	TGTGCCAGCAGCCAGGAACACCGGGACGGACTCAATGAGCAGTTCTTC	CASSQEHRDGLNEQFF
TRBV2	TRBJ2-5	-	-	TGTGCCAGCAGTGAAGGCAGCCCCTCCAAAGAGACCCAGTACTTC	CASSEGSPSKETQYF
TRBV10-3	TRBJ2-6	-	-	TGTGCCATCAGTAGGGACCCAGGTTCAACTGGGGCCAACGTCCTGACTTTC	CAISRDPGSTGANVLTF
TRBV2	TRBJ2-1	-	-	TGTGCCAGCAAGGAGGAGGGCGATTCGGAGGAGCAGTTCTTC	CASKEEGDSEEQFF